The source of this TCR beta chain is a study of blood T cell repertoires in COVID-19. Overall study context: The samples span acute and convalescent COVID-19 from the United States, Italy and Spain.

In the original analysis: Reference gene primer amplification gave estimated nucleated cell counts. Libraries were prepared by immunoSEQ multiplex PCR; TCRdb keeps only in-frame clonotypes and omits some of them. The V and J calls and the clone size are those of that table, but D and trimming were determined from the DNA. The sample lists about 250,000 clones; 70% to 80% were seen once. This CDR3 is built from 12 residues. The germline V gene has CDR1 SGHRS and CDR2 YFSETQ. Trimming took off 7 bases at V and 2 bases at J, with 9 bases between the two ends. The specimen was peripheral blood. The chain uses TRBV5-1 and TRBJ1-2; the D is unclear. This receptor was taken from a woman older than 75 with acute or convalescent COVID-19. CDR3 protein: CASAPGNYGYTF. The CDR3 bases are TGCGCCAGCGCGCCGGGGAACTATGGCTACACCTTC.